The 19 T cell receptor beta chains below come from one sample, sequenced in a study of CXCR3-negative and CXCR3-positive naive CD8 T cells. The TRB cDNA libraries were prepared by 5' RACE with UMI labels. TCRdb reprocessed the 5' RACE reads, keeping one entry per CDR3 protein, no DNA. This sample's table reports approximately 47,000 distinct CDR3 sequences. Specimen: naive CXCR3- CD8+ T cells from blood. Subset: CD45RO-CCR7+CD27+CD95- naive CD8+ T cells lacking CXCR3 (TNR3-). Source of these receptors: a human donor in good health. Some clones in this sample may be carry-over from other donors' samples.

The chain combines TRBV28 with TRBJ1-2. Germline V gives CDR1 MDHEN, CDR2 SYDVKM. This CDR3 region has 11 residues. The chain's CDR3 is CASSFGSGYTF.

The chain joins TRBV12-3 or TRBV12-4 to TRBJ1-5; checking the TCRdb D call of TRBD1 is not possible without DNA. There are 15 residues in the CDR3. The CDR3: CASSLDSLGNQPQHF.

The rearrangement uses TRBV23-1 and TRBJ2-7. TRBV23-1 is recorded as an ORF, its role being uncertain. There are 12 residues in the CDR3. The CDR3 protein is CASILGNYEQYF.

The rearrangement uses TRBV29-1 and TRBJ2-7. Germline V lookup: CDR1 SQVTM, CDR2 ANQGSEA. The length of the CDR3 is 12 residues. CDR3 sequence: CSVTEGTYEQYF.

The V and J genes are TRBV28 and TRBJ2-3; the TRBD1 assignment by TCRdb is unverifiable without DNA. Germline CDR1 is MDHEN and CDR2 is SYDVKM. This CDR3 has 14 residues. The CDR3 here is CASSLFQGSDTQYF.

The chain recombines TRBV9 with TRBJ1-2; no DNA is available, so the TRBD1 call from TCRdb remains unchecked. The CDR3 loop spans 14 amino acids. CDR1 is SGDLS, CDR2 YYNGEE, per germline. This CDR3 is CASSAGTVNYGYTF.

The chain links TRBV9 to TRBJ2-2; no DNA is available, so the TRBD1 call from TCRdb remains unchecked. The germline V gene encodes CDR1 SGDLS and CDR2 YYNGEE. The CDR3 totals 15 residues. The CDR3 region is CASSAGTGNTGELFF.

This rearrangement joins TRBV25-1 to TRBJ1-1; there is no DNA to check the TCRdb D call of TRBD1. This CDR3 is built from 12 residues. Germline V gene data show CDR1 as MGHDK and CDR2 as SYGVNS. The CDR3: CASSLGVGEAFF.

V usage is TRBV29-1 and J usage is TRBJ2-7. This CDR3 region has 12 residues. Per the germline V gene, CDR1 is SQVTM and CDR2 is ANQGSEA. CDR3 loop: CSVEGIAYEQYF.

This chain links TRBV20-1 with TRBJ1-6. The CDR3 is 16 amino acids. Germline V gene data show CDR1 as DFQATT and CDR2 as SNEGSKA (reference sequence). This CDR3 is CSARDLGSSYNSPLHF.

The chain has TRBV4-3 and TRBJ1-6; absent DNA, TCRdb's TRBD1 call cannot be checked. CDR1 and CDR2 from the germline V gene are LGHNA and YSLEER. The CDR3 totals 14 residues. CDR3 residues: CASSAGTESSPLHF.

The chain carries TRBV28 and TRBJ1-5; TCRdb's D gene call, TRBD1, goes unchecked for lack of DNA. The CDR3 spans 19 residues. The germline V gene encodes CDR1 MDHEN and CDR2 SYDVKM. The CDR3 loop is CASRLGGTGGWNSNQPQHF. Based on the CDR3 plus reference TRBV28 and TRBJ1-5, the full variable domain is DVKVTQSSRYLVKRTGEKVFLECVQDMDHENMFWYRQDPGLGLRLIYFSYDVKMKEKGDIPEGYSVSREKKERFSLILESASTNQTSMYLCASRLGGTGGWNSNQPQHFGDGTRLSIL.

This chain links TRBV14 with TRBJ2-7; as DNA is missing, the TRBD1 call by TCRdb cannot be tested. The CDR3 has 19 residues. The germline CDR1 and CDR2 sequences are SGHDN and FVKESK. CDR3 loop: CASSQGLVGQPTLRYEQYF.

The genes are TRBV28 and TRBJ2-3. The CDR3 has 13 residues. From germline, CDR1 is MDHEN and CDR2 SYDVKM. The CDR3 sequence: CASSLTSTDTQYF.

The V and J genes are TRBV28 and TRBJ2-1; TCRdb's D gene call, TRBD2, goes unchecked for lack of DNA. This CDR3 region has 16 residues. Per germline, CDR1 MDHEN and CDR2 SYDVKM. The CDR3 spells CASSTDYGGAVNEQFF.

This chain uses TRBV7-9 with TRBJ2-1; there is no DNA to check the TCRdb D call of TRBD1. Germline V lookup: CDR1 SEHNR, CDR2 FQNEAQ (reference sequence). The CDR3 length is 15 residues. The CDR3 sequence is CASSFSFPGNNEQFF.

The gene calls are TRBV28 and TRBJ2-1; with no DNA, the TCRdb D assignment of TRBD1 cannot be verified. Germline lookup yields CDR1 MDHEN and CDR2 SYDVKM. CDR3 size: 16 residues. The CDR3 reads CASSSPLYRSYNEQFF.

The chain employs TRBV29-1 and TRBJ1-2. This CDR3 contains 13 residues. Germline V gene sequence: CDR1 SQVTM, CDR2 ANQGSEA. CDR3 protein: CSVPGPPNYGYTF.

The J gene is TRBJ2-3, the V gene TRBV20-1; TCRdb designates TRBD1, a call that cannot be tested without DNA. The CDR3 contains 15 residues. CDR1 is DFQATT and CDR2 is SNEGSKA in the germline V gene (reference sequence). The CDR3 loop reads CSASGGTRFSLTQYF.